This T cell receptor beta chain was recorded in a study of blood T cell repertoires in COVID-19. CDR1 and CDR2 (germline): SGHAT, FQNNGV. Trimming pared 0 bases from V and 1 base from J, leaving 10 bases between. This CDR3 contains 15 residues. Allocation to cohorts depended on clinical history reported by the participants. Libraries were prepared by immunoSEQ multiplex PCR; TCRdb keeps only in-frame clonotypes and omits some of them. Of about 400,000 clones listed, just under 90% are singletons. This receptor was identified in a woman in her twenties or thirties who had recovered from COVID-19. This chain links TRBV11-2 with TRBJ2-7; maybe TRBD2 (7 bases). Specimen: PBMCs or T cells enriched from blood (not recorded which). The CDR3 sequence is CASSLDAGASYEQYF. In DNA, the CDR3 is TGTGCCAGCAGCTTAGATGCGGGGGCTTCCTACGAGCAGTACTTC.